This paragraph covers one T cell receptor beta chain sequence. Antigen: not known. This entry is derived from a study of CD8+CD57+ T cells in acquired aplastic anemia. Study-level points and caveats: For CD8+ Simpson's diversity, patients and controls showed no significant difference. Both patients and controls carried the same twenty-nine CD8+ CDR3 sequences.

Researchers used genomic DNA as the template to profile TCR beta VDJ and CDR3. TCRdb re-called the reads with MiXCR, one entry per CDR3 protein. The repertoire consists of 150,000 to 200,000 distinct CDR3 sequences, with over 60% occurring once and the leading ten covering 40% to 55%. In germline, CDR1 is SEHNR, CDR2 FQNEAQ (reference sequence). The CDR3 consists of 16 residues. V lost 0 bases, J lost 3 bases, and 7 bases stayed unmatched. This clonotype was sampled from a human donor with severe aplastic anemia or a healthy control (not recorded which). Sequenced sample: sorted CD4+, CD8+, or CD8+CD57+ T cells (not recorded which) from PBMCs. The J gene is TRBJ2-5, the V gene TRBV7-9, with 7 bases matching TRBD1. CDR3 nucleotides: TGTGCCAGCAGCTTAGCGGGCCCTACAGGGGAAGAGACCCAGTACTTC. Translated: CASSLAGPTGEETQYF.